Here is one TCR beta chain with its context. Its antigen is not known. CD4+ T cells from unexposed donors were obtained before the COVID-19 pandemic (2011-2018). Isolation of CD4+ T cells took place after approximately 10 days in culture. Sequencing was performed with immunoSEQ multiplex PCR; in TCRdb, only in-frame clones are kept and a portion is missing. Altogether tens of thousands of clones are present, around 72% being singletons, with the ten largest covering roughly an eighth. These data come from a study of CD4 T cells in relation to SARS-CoV-2 and coronaviruses. Study at large: Crossreactive spike epitopes shared across donors were mapped to their HLA restriction.

Per the germline V gene, CDR1 is SGHVS and CDR2 is FNYEAQ. This CDR3 is built from 13 residues. The V gene lost 4 bases and the J gene lost 3 bases, with 10 bases spanning the gap. Study results and limitations: No donor gave both pre-pandemic and post-infection samples.

The V and J genes are TRBV7-6 and TRBJ2-7, with D perhaps TRBD2 (5 bases). The receptor's source is a human donor in good health. Material for sequencing was CD4+ T cells from PBMCs, cultured in vitro. The DNA of the CDR3 is TGTGCCAGCAGCTCGGCGGGCGGCTACGAGCAGTACTTC. As protein: CASSSAGGYEQYF.